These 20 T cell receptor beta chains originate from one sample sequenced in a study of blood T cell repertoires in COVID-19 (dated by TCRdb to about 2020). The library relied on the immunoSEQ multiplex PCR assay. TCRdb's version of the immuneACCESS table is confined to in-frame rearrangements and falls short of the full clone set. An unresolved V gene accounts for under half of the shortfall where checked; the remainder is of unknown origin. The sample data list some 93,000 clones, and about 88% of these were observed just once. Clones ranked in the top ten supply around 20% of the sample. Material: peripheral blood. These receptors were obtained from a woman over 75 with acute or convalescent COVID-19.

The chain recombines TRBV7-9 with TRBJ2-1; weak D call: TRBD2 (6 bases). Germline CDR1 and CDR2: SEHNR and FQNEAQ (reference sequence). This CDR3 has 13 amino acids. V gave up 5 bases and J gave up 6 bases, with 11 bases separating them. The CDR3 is CASSPVSGNEQFF. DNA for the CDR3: TGTGCCAGCAGCCCGGTTAGCGGCAATGAGCAGTTCTTC.

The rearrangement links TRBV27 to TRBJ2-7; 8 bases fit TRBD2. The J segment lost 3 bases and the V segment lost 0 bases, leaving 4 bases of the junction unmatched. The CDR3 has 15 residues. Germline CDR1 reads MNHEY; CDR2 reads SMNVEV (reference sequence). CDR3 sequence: CASSLSAGGHYEQYF. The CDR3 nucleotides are TGTGCCAGCAGTTTATCGGCGGGGGGCCACTACGAGCAGTACTTC.

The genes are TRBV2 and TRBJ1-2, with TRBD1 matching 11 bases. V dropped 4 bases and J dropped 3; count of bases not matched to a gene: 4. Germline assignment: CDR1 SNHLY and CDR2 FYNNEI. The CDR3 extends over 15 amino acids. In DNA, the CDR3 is TGTGCCAGCAGTGCCGGACAGGGGGCAGACTATGGCTACACCTTC. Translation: CASSAGQGADYGYTF.

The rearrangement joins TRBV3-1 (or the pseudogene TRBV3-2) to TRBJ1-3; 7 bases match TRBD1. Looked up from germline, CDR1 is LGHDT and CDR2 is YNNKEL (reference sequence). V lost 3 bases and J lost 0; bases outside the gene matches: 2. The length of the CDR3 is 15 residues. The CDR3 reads CASSHRTGSGNTIYF. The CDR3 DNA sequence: TGTGCCAGCAGCCACCGGACAGGCTCTGGAAACACCATATATTTT.

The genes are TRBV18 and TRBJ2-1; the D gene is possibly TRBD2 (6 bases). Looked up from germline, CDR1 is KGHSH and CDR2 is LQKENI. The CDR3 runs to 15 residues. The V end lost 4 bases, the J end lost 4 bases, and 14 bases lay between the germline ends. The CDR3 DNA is TGTGCCAGCTCACTGCGGGACGGAAGATACAATGAGCAGTTCTTC. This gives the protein CASSLRDGRYNEQFF.

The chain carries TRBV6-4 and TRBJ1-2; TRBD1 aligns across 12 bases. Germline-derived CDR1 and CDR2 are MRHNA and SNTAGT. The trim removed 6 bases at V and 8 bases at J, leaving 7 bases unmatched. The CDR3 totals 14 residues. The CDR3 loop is CASSRDRGRGGYTF. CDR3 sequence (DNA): TGTGCCAGCAGCCGGGACAGGGGGCGAGGGGGCTACACCTTC.

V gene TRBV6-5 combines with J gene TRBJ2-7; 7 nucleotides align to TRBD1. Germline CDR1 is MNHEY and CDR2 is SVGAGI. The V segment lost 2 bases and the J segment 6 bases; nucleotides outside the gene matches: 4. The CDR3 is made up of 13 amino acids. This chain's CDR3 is CASSYIYRGEQYF. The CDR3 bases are TGTGCCAGCAGTTACATCTACAGGGGCGAGCAGTACTTC.

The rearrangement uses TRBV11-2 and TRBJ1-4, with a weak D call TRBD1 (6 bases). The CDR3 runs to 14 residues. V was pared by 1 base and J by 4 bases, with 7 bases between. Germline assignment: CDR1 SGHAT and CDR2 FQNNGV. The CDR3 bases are TGTGCCAGCAGCTTAGGGACAGTTAATGAAAAACTGTTTTTT. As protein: CASSLGTVNEKLFF.

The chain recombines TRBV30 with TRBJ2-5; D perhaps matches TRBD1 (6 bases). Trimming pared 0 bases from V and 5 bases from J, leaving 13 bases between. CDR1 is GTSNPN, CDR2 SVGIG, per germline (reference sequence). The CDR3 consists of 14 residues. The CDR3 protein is CAWSVWGRRETQYF. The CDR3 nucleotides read TGTGCCTGGAGTGTCTGGGGGCGCCGGGAGACCCAGTACTTC. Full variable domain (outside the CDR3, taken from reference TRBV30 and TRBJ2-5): SQTIHQWPATLVQPVGSPLSLECTVEGTSNPNLYWYRQAAGRGLQLLFYSVGIGQISSEVPQNLSASRPQDRQFILSSKKLLLSDSGFYLCAWSVWGRRETQYFGPGTRLLVL.

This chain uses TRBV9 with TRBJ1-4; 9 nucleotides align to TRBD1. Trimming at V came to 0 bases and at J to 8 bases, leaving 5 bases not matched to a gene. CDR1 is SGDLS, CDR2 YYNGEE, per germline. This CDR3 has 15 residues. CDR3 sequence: CASSVGDRGGEKLFF. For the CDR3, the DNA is TGTGCCAGCAGCGTAGGAGACAGGGGGGGAGAAAAACTGTTTTTT.

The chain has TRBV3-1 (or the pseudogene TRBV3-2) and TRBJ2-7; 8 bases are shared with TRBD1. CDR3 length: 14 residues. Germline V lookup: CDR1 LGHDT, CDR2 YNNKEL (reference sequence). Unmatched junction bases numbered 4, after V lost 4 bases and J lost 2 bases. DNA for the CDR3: TGTGCCAGCAGCCCGTGGACAGGGACCTACGAGCAGTACTTC. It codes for CASSPWTGTYEQYF.

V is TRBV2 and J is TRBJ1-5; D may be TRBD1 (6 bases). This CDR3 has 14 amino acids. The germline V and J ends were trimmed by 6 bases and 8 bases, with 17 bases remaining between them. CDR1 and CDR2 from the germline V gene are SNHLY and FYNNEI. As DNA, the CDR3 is TGTGCCAGCAGCGTGGACAGTTTAATCAAGCCCCAGCATTTT. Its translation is CASSVDSLIKPQHF. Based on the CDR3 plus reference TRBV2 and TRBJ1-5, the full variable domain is EPEVTQTPSHQVTQMGQEVILRCVPISNHLYFYWYRQILGQKVEFLVSFYNNEISEKSEIFDDQFSVERPDGSNFTLKIRSTKLEDSAMYFCASSVDSLIKPQHFGDGTRLSIL.

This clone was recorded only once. This CDR3 is CASSPGTESSYEQYF. In nucleotides, the CDR3 is TGTGCCAGCAGTCCCGGGACAGAGAGCTCCTACGAGCAGTACTTC. The chain joins TRBV6-5 to TRBJ2-7; 7 bases are a match to TRBD1. The CDR3 has 15 amino acids. CDR1 and CDR2 (germline): MNHEY, SVGAGI. Trimming at V came to 5 bases and at J to 0 bases, leaving 7 bases not matched to a gene.

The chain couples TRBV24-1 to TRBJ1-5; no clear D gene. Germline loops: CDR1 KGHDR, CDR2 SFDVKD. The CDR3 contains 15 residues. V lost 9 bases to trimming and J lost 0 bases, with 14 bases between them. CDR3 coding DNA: TGTGCCACCTTCGGACTGAATCATAGCAATCAGCCCCAGCATTTT. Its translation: CATFGLNHSNQPQHF.

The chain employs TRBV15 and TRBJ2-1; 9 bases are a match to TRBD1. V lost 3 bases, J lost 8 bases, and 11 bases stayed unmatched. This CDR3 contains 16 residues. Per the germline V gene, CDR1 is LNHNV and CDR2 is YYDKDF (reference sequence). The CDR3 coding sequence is TGTGCCACCAGCAGTAGGGGGACAGGGTCCCCCGATGAGCAGTTCTTC. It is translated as CATSSRGTGSPDEQFF. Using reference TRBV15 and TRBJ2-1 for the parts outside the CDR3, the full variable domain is DAMVIQNPRYQVTQFGKPVTLSCSQTLNHNVMYWYQQKSSQAPKLLFHYYDKDFNNEADTPDNFQSRRPNTSFCFLDIRSPGLGDTAMYLCATSSRGTGSPDEQFFGPGTRLTVL.

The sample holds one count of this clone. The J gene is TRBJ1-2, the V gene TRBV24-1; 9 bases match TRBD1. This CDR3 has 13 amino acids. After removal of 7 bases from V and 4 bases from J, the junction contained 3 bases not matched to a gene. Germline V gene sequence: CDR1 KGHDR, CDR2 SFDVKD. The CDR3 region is CATRGTGSYGYTF. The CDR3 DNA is TGTGCCACCAGAGGGACAGGGTCCTATGGCTACACCTTC.

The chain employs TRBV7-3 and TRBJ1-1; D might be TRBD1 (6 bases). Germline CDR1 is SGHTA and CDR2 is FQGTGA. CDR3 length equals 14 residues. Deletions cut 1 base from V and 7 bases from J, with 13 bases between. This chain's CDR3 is CASSLSGGPFEAFF. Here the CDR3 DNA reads TGTGCCAGCAGCTTAAGCGGGGGGCCCTTTGAAGCTTTCTTT.

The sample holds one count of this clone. CDR3 nucleotide sequence: TGTGCCAGCAGTTACTCCGGACAGAGCTCTGGAAACACCATATATTTT. Amino acids: CASSYSGQSSGNTIYF. The chain combines TRBV6-5 with TRBJ1-3, with D tentatively TRBD1 (6 bases). The V and J ends lost 0 bases and 0 bases respectively, with 9 bases between them. The CDR3 totals 16 residues. The germline V gene encodes CDR1 MNHEY and CDR2 SVGAGI.

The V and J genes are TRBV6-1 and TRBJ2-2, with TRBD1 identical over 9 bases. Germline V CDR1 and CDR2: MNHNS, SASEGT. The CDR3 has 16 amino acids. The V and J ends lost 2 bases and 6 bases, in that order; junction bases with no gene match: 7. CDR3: CASSERGRTGAGELFF. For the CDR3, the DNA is TGTGCCAGCAGTGAAAGGGGTCGGACAGGGGCCGGGGAGCTGTTTTTT.

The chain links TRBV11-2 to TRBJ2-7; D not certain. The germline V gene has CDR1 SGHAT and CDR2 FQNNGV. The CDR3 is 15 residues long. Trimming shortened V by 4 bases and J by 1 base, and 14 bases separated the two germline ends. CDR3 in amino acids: CASSWNRVTSYEQYF. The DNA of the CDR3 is TGTGCCAGCAGCTGGAACAGAGTTACATCCTACGAGCAGTACTTC.